The 30 T cell receptor beta chains below come from one sample, sequenced in a study of blood T cell repertoires in COVID-19. TCRdb's copy holds only in-frame clones and misses some; the assay was immunoSEQ multiplex PCR. The sample includes about 210,000 clones, more than 85% of them seen just once. The material sequenced was peripheral blood. The receptors derive from a man between 60 and 75 years old with acute or convalescent COVID-19.

The chain is built from TRBV5-1 and TRBJ1-1; 9 positions agree with TRBD1. The germline V gene has CDR1 SGHRS and CDR2 YFSETQ. The length of the CDR3 is 12 residues. The V gene end was trimmed by 3 bases and the J gene end by 8 bases; junction bases not matched to a gene: 2. CDR3 residues: CASSYGQGEAFF. CDR3 nucleotides: TGCGCCAGCAGCTACGGACAGGGGGAAGCTTTCTTT.

In this sample, this clone turned up once. The rearrangement joins TRBV5-4 to TRBJ2-1, with 7 bases lining up with TRBD2. The germline gives CDR1 SGHNT, CDR2 YYREEE (reference sequence). The CDR3 has 15 residues. V gave up 4 bases and J gave up 0 bases; unmatched junction bases: 4. Here the CDR3 reads CASSPGGSSYNEQFF. Written as DNA, the CDR3 is TGTGCCAGCAGCCCCGGGGGGAGCTCCTACAATGAGCAGTTCTTC.

The chain carries TRBV7-2 and TRBJ2-3; the D gene is possibly TRBD1 (5 bases). V dropped 4 bases and J dropped 4 bases, with 18 bases sitting between them. The CDR3 is made up of 16 amino acids. Germline V CDR1 and CDR2: SGHTA, FQGNSA. In nucleotides, the CDR3 is TGTGCCAGCAGCTCAAACTGGGGCGGCCGGGCAGATACGCAGTATTTT. Its translation is CASSSNWGGRADTQYF.

This clone has a single count. The rearrangement links TRBV6-1 to TRBJ2-2, with a weak D call TRBD1 (6 bases). The germline V gene encodes CDR1 MNHNS and CDR2 SASEGT. The CDR3 is 16 amino acids. V was trimmed by 4 bases and J by 4 bases, leaving 16 bases between them. DNA of the CDR3: TGTGCCAGCAGTGCACCCACAGGGCTCGGCACCGGGGAGCTGTTTTTT. Residues: CASSAPTGLGTGELFF.

V usage is TRBV3-1 (or the pseudogene TRBV3-2) and J usage is TRBJ2-7, with D possibly being TRBD2 (5 bases). The CDR3 is 15 residues long. V was cut by 0 bases and J by 7 bases, with 16 bases left in between. CDR1 LGHDT and CDR2 YNNKEL come from the germline V gene (reference sequence). The CDR3 reads CASSQDWSARREQYF. In DNA form, the CDR3 reads TGTGCCAGCAGCCAAGATTGGAGCGCGCGGAGGGAGCAGTACTTC.

The V and J genes are TRBV6-1 and TRBJ2-6, with D unresolved. CDR1 is MNHNS, CDR2 SASEGT, per germline. The CDR3 sequence is 14 residues long. V was cut by 0 bases and J by 4 bases, with 4 bases left in between. This chain's CDR3 is CASSEAGGANVLTF. In nucleotides, the CDR3 is TGTGCCAGCAGTGAAGCGGGCGGGGCCAACGTCCTGACTTTC.

V gene TRBV27 combines with J gene TRBJ2-3, with D possibly being TRBD2 (6 bases). V lost 7 bases, J lost 4 bases, and 18 bases lay in between. The CDR3 extends over 15 amino acids. Germline V gene data show CDR1 as MNHEY and CDR2 as SMNVEV (reference sequence). The chain's CDR3 is CASTRDSGGADTQYF. The CDR3 DNA reads TGTGCCAGCACCCGGGACTCCGGAGGGGCAGATACGCAGTATTTT.

The J gene is TRBJ2-1, the V gene TRBV7-6, with 7 bases fitting TRBD2. This CDR3 is 17 amino acids long. The V segment lost 3 bases and the J segment 8 bases; nucleotides outside the gene matches: 16. The germline V gene encodes CDR1 SGHVS and CDR2 FNYEAQ. The CDR3 region is CASSLEVPQGRGDEQFF. In DNA form, the CDR3 reads TGTGCCAGCAGCTTGGAGGTCCCCCAAGGGAGGGGCGATGAGCAGTTCTTC. Based on the CDR3 plus reference TRBV7-6 and TRBJ2-1, the full variable domain is GAGVSQSPRYKVTKRGQDVALRCDPISGHVSLYWYRQALGQGPEFLTYFNYEAQQDKSGLPNDRFSAERPEGSISTLTIQRTEQRDSAMYRCASSLEVPQGRGDEQFFGPGTRLTVL.

The chain recombines TRBV7-2 with TRBJ2-2; no clear D. Germline CDR1 SGHTA, CDR2 FQGNSA. Trimming cost V 1 base and J 7 bases, with 16 bases left between them. The CDR3 is made up of 16 amino acids. The chain's CDR3 is CASSLVLPPPGGELFF. CDR3 nucleotides: TGTGCCAGCAGCTTAGTTCTGCCACCCCCAGGCGGGGAGCTGTTTTTT.

The chain links TRBV11-3 to TRBJ2-1, with TRBD2 matching over 7 bases. With 0 bases clipped from V and 10 bases from J, the junction kept 3 bases outside the gene matches. Germline loops: CDR1 SGHNT, CDR2 YENEEA. The CDR3 consists of 13 residues. Written as DNA, the CDR3 is TGTGCCAGCAGCTTAGATCGGCGGGGGGAGCAGTTCTTC. This gives the protein CASSLDRRGEQFF.

V gene TRBV28 combines with J gene TRBJ1-5; D may be TRBD1 (6 bases). This CDR3 comprises 14 residues. The ends were cut back, 1 base at V and 7 bases at J, with 11 bases in the middle. Germline CDR1 MDHEN, CDR2 SYDVKM. Written as DNA, the CDR3 is TGTGCCAGCAGTTTATCCGGGGGGCTGCAGCCCCAGCATTTT. Protein product: CASSLSGGLQPQHF.

The gene calls are TRBV6-4 and TRBJ2-1; 7 bases agree with TRBD2. Unmatched junction bases numbered 13, after V lost 2 bases and J lost 9 bases. Per the germline V gene, CDR1 is MRHNA and CDR2 is SNTAGT. The CDR3 is made up of 16 amino acids. CDR3 nucleotides: TGTGCCAGCAGTGACAGACCGACTCCAGGGAGGGGTGAGCAGTTCTTC. Translated: CASSDRPTPGRGEQFF.

The chain links TRBV4-1 to TRBJ1-2; TRBD1 matches 7 bases. The CDR3 runs to 15 residues. Trimming took 0 bases from V and 3 from J; bases not matched to a gene: 4. Germline V gene lookup returns CDR1 MGHRA and CDR2 YSYEKL. The CDR3 region is CASSQETGSYYGYTF. The DNA of the CDR3 is TGCGCCAGCAGCCAAGAGACAGGGAGCTACTATGGCTACACCTTC.

CDR3 region: CATSDRDRDSEQFF. The CDR3 nucleotides read TGTGCCACCAGTGATAGGGACAGGGACAGTGAGCAGTTCTTC. V gene TRBV24-1 combines with J gene TRBJ2-1; 9 bases align to TRBD1. CDR1 is KGHDR, CDR2 SFDVKD, per germline. The CDR3 spans 14 residues. With V trimmed by 3 bases and J by 9 bases, 5 bases remained unmatched.

V is TRBV19 and J is TRBJ2-5; the D gene is possibly TRBD2 (5 bases). Germline V CDR1 and CDR2: LNHDA, SQIVND (reference sequence). V dropped 3 bases and J dropped 5 bases, with 13 bases sitting between them. CDR3 size: 14 residues. CDR3 protein: CASSMVVGGETQYF. CDR3 bases: TGTGCCAGTAGTATGGTAGTCGGCGGGGAGACCCAGTACTTC.

The chain employs TRBV7-9 and TRBJ2-2; 8 positions match TRBD1. The V gene end was trimmed by 6 bases and the J gene end by 2 bases; junction bases not matched to a gene: 8. From germline, CDR1 is SEHNR and CDR2 FQNEAQ (reference sequence). This CDR3 contains 16 residues. CDR3 nucleotides: TGTGCCAGCAGGGCAAGGACAGGGCTCAACACCGGGGAGCTGTTTTTT. Translation: CASRARTGLNTGELFF.

The sample holds a few counts of this clone. The gene calls are TRBV20-1 and TRBJ2-5; D gene unclear. The CDR3 has 11 residues. Trimming took 1 base from V and 3 from J, leaving 3 bases between them. Per the germline V gene, CDR1 is DFQATT and CDR2 is SNEGSKA (reference sequence). The CDR3 sequence: CSARAEETQYF. DNA for the CDR3: TGCAGTGCTAGAGCGGAAGAGACCCAGTACTTC.

V and J are TRBV7-2 and TRBJ1-6, with TRBD1 matching 9 bases. J was trimmed by 9 bases and V by 3 bases; bases with no gene match: 12. Looked up from germline, CDR1 is SGHTA and CDR2 is FQGNSA. The CDR3 loop spans 17 amino acids. The CDR3 DNA follows: TGTGCCAGCAGCTTGTACTACAGGGGGCCGGTTAGTTCACCCCTCCACTTT. Protein product: CASSLYYRGPVSSPLHF.

The J gene is TRBJ1-1, the V gene TRBV29-1, with TRBD1 matching 8 bases. V lost 4 bases, J lost 1 base, and 8 bases stayed unmatched. The CDR3 covers 15 residues. CDR1 and CDR2 (germline): SQVTM, ANQGSEA. CDR3 in amino acids: CSVASWTGQNTEAFF. The CDR3 bases are TGCAGCGTTGCCAGTTGGACAGGGCAGAACACTGAAGCTTTCTTT.

The chain employs TRBV3-1 (or the pseudogene TRBV3-2) and TRBJ1-4; TRBD1 matches at 8 bases. The CDR3 is 14 amino acids. CDR1 is LGHDT and CDR2 is YNNKEL in the germline V gene (reference sequence). J lost 5 bases, V lost 1 base, and 0 bases had no gene match. The CDR3 DNA reads as TGTGCCAGCAGCCAAGCAGGGGGCAATGAAAAACTGTTTTTT. Translated: CASSQAGGNEKLFF.

CDR3 residues: CASSYRHGYGYTF. CDR3 sequence (DNA): TGTGCCAGCAGTTACCGACACGGTTATGGCTACACCTTC. The chain employs TRBV6-5 and TRBJ1-2; D remains unclear. Germline CDR1 is MNHEY and CDR2 is SVGAGI. CDR3 length equals 13 residues. Trimming removed 2 bases at V and 5 bases at J, with 9 bases between.

The chain recombines TRBV4-2 with TRBJ2-1; the D is unclear. The CDR3 has 14 residues. The V and J ends lost 1 base and 6 bases respectively, with 10 bases between them. Germline CDR1 reads LGHNA; CDR2 reads YNFKEQ. CDR3 loop: CASSQGQAANEQFF. CDR3 DNA sequence: TGTGCCAGCAGCCAAGGACAAGCCGCCAATGAGCAGTTCTTC.

The chain has TRBV28 and TRBJ1-6, with D unresolved. Trimming removed 4 bases from V and 5 bases from J, with 15 bases in between. The CDR3 totals 16 residues. Germline V CDR1 and CDR2: MDHEN, SYDVKM. The CDR3 here is CASSSTAGGNNSPLHF. In DNA, the CDR3 is TGTGCCAGCAGTTCCACGGCAGGAGGGAATAATTCACCCCTCCACTTT.

The chain joins TRBV2 to TRBJ2-7, with 7 bases identical to TRBD1. The CDR3 has 13 amino acids. J was trimmed by 1 base and V by 4 bases; bases with no gene match: 1. Germline V CDR1 and CDR2: SNHLY, FYNNEI. The CDR3 reads CASSAGQSYEQYF. The CDR3 nucleotides are TGTGCCAGCAGTGCGGGACAGTCCTACGAGCAGTACTTC. The entire variable domain, with the rest obtained from reference TRBV2 and TRBJ2-7, is as follows: EPEVTQTPSHQVTQMGQEVILRCVPISNHLYFYWYRQILGQKVEFLVSFYNNEISEKSEIFDDQFSVERPDGSNFTLKIRSTKLEDSAMYFCASSAGQSYEQYFGPGTRLTVT.

This sequence joins TRBV7-9 and TRBJ2-7, with a weak D call TRBD2 (5 bases). The CDR3 consists of 14 residues. V was cut by 7 bases and J by 0 bases, with 13 bases left in between. Germline V gene data show CDR1 as SEHNR and CDR2 as FQNEAQ (reference sequence). CDR3 in amino acids: CASTLLGSSYEQYF. The CDR3 DNA reads TGTGCCAGCACCCTTCTGGGGAGCTCCTACGAGCAGTACTTC. The whole variable domain, filled in from reference TRBV7-9 and TRBJ2-7, reads DTGVSQNPRHKITKRGQNVTFRCDPISEHNRLYWYRQTLGQGPEFLTYFQNEAQLEKSRLLSDRFSAERPKGSFSTLEIQRTEQGDSAMYLCASTLLGSSYEQYFGPGTRLTVT.

The CDR3, as DNA: TGTGCCATCGGAACCGGGACAGGGGGCTGGGATCAGCCCCAGCATTTT. Translated: CAIGTGTGGWDQPQHF. This chain joins TRBV10-3 and TRBJ1-5; 12 bases agree with TRBD1. CDR1 and CDR2 (germline): ENHRY, SYGVKD. Losses at the gene ends were 8 bases for V and 5 bases for J; bases not matched to a gene: 10. The CDR3 loop spans 16 amino acids.

The chain combines TRBV27 with TRBJ2-7; possibly TRBD2 for D (6 bases). The CDR3 is 13 residues long. Per germline, CDR1 MNHEY and CDR2 SMNVEV (reference sequence). Trimming took off 7 bases at V and 5 bases at J, with 15 bases between the two ends. The DNA of the CDR3 is TGTGCCAGCACCCCCAAGCCGGGGGACGAGCAGTACTTC. This encodes CASTPKPGDEQYF.

J is TRBJ1-2 and V is TRBV6-5; possible D gene TRBD1, 5 bases. The CDR3 sequence is 13 residues long. V was shortened by 2 bases and J by 4 bases, with 8 bases between the two germline ends. The germline CDR1 and CDR2 sequences are MNHEY and SVGAGI. CDR3 protein: CASSYGQAYGYTF. The CDR3 nucleotides are TGTGCCAGCAGTTACGGACAAGCCTATGGCTACACCTTC.

The rearrangement joins TRBV19 to TRBJ1-4; 8 bases align to TRBD1. J was trimmed by 5 bases and V by 8 bases; bases with no gene match: 7. This CDR3 contains 14 residues. CDR1 and CDR2 (germline): LNHDA, SQIVND (reference sequence). The CDR3 protein is CASRWDRNNEKLFF. The CDR3 coding sequence is TGTGCCAGTCGGTGGGACAGGAACAATGAAAAACTGTTTTTT.

The chain recombines TRBV28 with TRBJ2-7; tentatively, D is TRBD2 (6 bases). The germline V gene has CDR1 MDHEN and CDR2 SYDVKM. Trimming pared 2 bases from V and 2 bases from J, leaving 13 bases between. The CDR3 sequence is 15 residues long. The CDR3 nucleotides are TGTGCCAGCAGTTTACCCGGGGGATTGACCTACGAGCAGTACTTC. This encodes CASSLPGGLTYEQYF.